This T cell receptor beta chain was captured in a study of blood T cell repertoires in COVID-19. Study-level background: Acute and convalescent COVID-19 specimens originated in the United States, Italy and Spain. T cells, B-cell-depleted T cells, or PBMCs provided the cDNA or gDNA that served as material.

Data came from immunoSEQ multiplex PCR; TCRdb stores just in-frame clones and leaves some out. The sample shows hundreds of thousands of clones, 86% of them seen only once. The CDR3 has 17 residues. CDR1 is DFQATT, CDR2 SNEGSKA, per germline (reference sequence). Trimming at V came to 3 bases and at J to 4 bases, leaving 11 bases not matched to a gene. Sample: peripheral blood. The chain has TRBV20-1 and TRBJ2-3; 12 positions agree with TRBD1. The sequence came from a woman aged 30 to 39 with active or convalescent COVID-19. The DNA of the CDR3 is TGCAGTGCTAGTGAGTCGGTGGGACAGGGGGCTCCAGATACGCAGTATTTT. Translating it yields CSASESVGQGAPDTQYF.